This T cell receptor (beta chain) was sequenced in a study of T cell responses to AZD1222 COVID-19 vaccine (dated by TCRdb to about 2021). Some background on the complete study: AZD1222 recipients given second doses at about 4 weeks or at about 12 weeks were pooled, since spike-specific TCR depth and breadth were not found to differ between the two schedules. A total of more than 230 trial participants underwent TCR sequencing, of whom about 210 had received two doses of AZD1222 and some 25 had received two doses of the MenACWY control vaccine. Trial participants were enrolled by age into 18-55, 56-69 and 70-plus year subgroups, with roughly 150, 30 and 60 TCR-sequenced participants respectively.

To note about this clone: This clone's antigen is unknown. Base qualities are not at hand, and no much larger clone is one base apart.

Sample time point, as interpreted from the label and publication: baseline before first vaccination. The vaccinee samples were drawn from two UK trials, COV001 and COV002, one of which was a single-blind randomized controlled phase 2/3 trial testing AZD1222 (ChAdOx1 nCoV-19) in healthy adults. For TCRbeta chain sequencing, PBMC samples from trial participants were taken at day 0 and at day 28 after the second dose. The research as a whole found: Reportedly, almost half of the unique spike-specific TCRs recognized epitopes lying outside the regions that are mutated in the B.1.351 and B.1.1.7 variants. Conclusions about previously exposed vaccinees are limited because only six or seven AZD1222 recipients were SARS-CoV-2 seropositive at baseline. CD4 TCRs associated with the vaccine covered the entire spike protein, and the dominant responses were in regions 160-218 and 743-854. The 56-69-year group was small, and its depth increase did not reach significance, likely because of low power. Because no day 14 peak-response samples were available, the repertoires could be characterized only after the peak T cell response. After two AZD1222 doses, spike-specific TCR breadth and depth were significantly higher than at day 0 and than in MenACWY recipients. Participants were mostly white British and included more females than males, and it was suggested by the authors that clonal diversity may have been underestimated.

The CDR3 regions of human TCRbeta chains were subjected to immunosequencing. Concerning the study's data processing: Repertoire TCRs were matched against a reference library of SARS-CoV-2-specific TCRs generated with the MIRA antigen-specificity platform. Breadth was defined as the fraction of unique TCRs that were SARS-CoV-2-associated. Depth was defined as the fraction of total T cells that were SARS-CoV-2-associated. Using the MIRA data, each spike-specific TCR was mapped to the spike region that the TCR reacts to and placed in a CD4 or CD8 class. Log10-transformed breadth and depth values were compared by one-way ANOVA with Sidak's multiple comparisons tests. As stored in TCRdb, this immuneACCESS dataset retains in-frame rearrangements with V and J assigned. A fraction of the clones does not appear; measured against another copy, unresolved V genes explain less than half of the discrepancy, and the remainder lacks a known reason. The DNA was the basis for D and trimming; V, J and clone size are from that table. This sample comprises more than 80,000 clones, just over 85% of them detected only once. The ten largest clones take up about 10% of the sample.

The clonotype originates from an adult in good health. Sequences were derived from peripheral blood, sampled on day 0 of AZD1222 vaccination.

The CDR3 in this case is CASSPRTGTNYEQYF. The nucleotides are TGTGCCAGCTCACCCCGGACAGGGACAAACTACGAGCAGTACTTC. The receptor chain draws on TRBV18 and TRBJ2-7; 8 central bases correspond to TRBD1. From the cysteine through the phenylalanine, the CDR3 covers 15 amino acids. Only the CDR3 region is kept as DNA, spanning 45 bases read in frame from base 1. Taken from the germline V gene, the CDR1 and CDR2 loops are KGHSH and LQKENI. At the junction V is shortened by 3 bases and J by 3 bases; bases outside the gene matches: 7.